This T cell receptor (beta chain) was found in a study of T-cell memory formation after mild COVID-19. Findings of the study overall: Pre-infection memory showed some responding clones, and this suggested that cross-reactive memory joined.

TCRdb itself ran the 5' RACE reads through MiXCR, one entry per CDR3 protein. The data show under 200,000 distinct CDR3 sequences, about 28% seen once. This clonotype was picked up a small number of times. Antigen unknown. Germline V gene sequence: CDR1 SGHNT, CDR2 YENEEA. Trimming removed 2 bases at V and 2 bases at J, with 13 bases between. The CDR3 loop spans 15 amino acids. The material sequenced was PBMCs or a T cell subset sorted from them (not recorded which). The chain has TRBV11-3 and TRBJ2-7; D may be TRBD2 (6 bases). The source of this sequence is an adult woman who had mild COVID-19 (a few samples of this study predate the infection). Cell type and time point are not known. CDR3 in amino acids: CASSLSGGLAYEQYF. The CDR3 DNA is TGTGCCAGCAGCTTATCCGGGGGATTGGCCTACGAGCAGTACTTC.